A single sample gave rise to the 28 T cell receptor beta chains below, sequenced in a study of blood T cell repertoires in COVID-19. TCRdb keeps only in-frame clones here, not all; method: immunoSEQ multiplex PCR. The sample lists about 400,000 clones, 85% to 90% seen once, with about 3% in the top ten. Sample: peripheral blood. The receptors originated from a human donor in a cohort sampled during active COVID-19.

The genes are TRBV6-6 and TRBJ2-2, with D tentatively TRBD2 (5 bases). V was trimmed by 5 bases and J by 12 bases, leaving 16 bases between them. This CDR3 contains 13 residues. The germline V gene has CDR1 MNHNY and CDR2 SVGAGI (reference sequence). CDR3 nucleotide sequence: TGTGCCAGCAGTCAGGAGGTCCCCGGAAAGCTGTTTTTT. Its translation: CASSQEVPGKLFF.

The chain combines TRBV19 with TRBJ1-5, with TRBD1 matching 10 bases. There are 15 residues in the CDR3. With 4 bases clipped from V and 6 bases from J, the junction kept 6 bases outside the gene matches. Germline CDR1 is LNHDA and CDR2 is SQIVND (reference sequence). CDR3 bases: TGTGCCAGTAGTAAGGACAGGGGGAAAGGTCAGCCCCAGCATTTT. This sequence encodes CASSKDRGKGQPQHF.

The chain carries TRBV28 and TRBJ2-2, with a possible D match to TRBD1 (6 bases). The V gene lost 5 bases and the J gene lost 3 bases, with 13 bases spanning the gap. CDR1 is MDHEN and CDR2 is SYDVKM in the germline V gene. The length of the CDR3 is 15 residues. The CDR3 loop is CASSTGRSDTGELFF. CDR3 coding DNA: TGTGCCAGCAGTACAGGGCGGTCGGACACCGGGGAGCTGTTTTTT.

This chain uses TRBV19 with TRBJ2-1; 13 bases agree with TRBD2. There are 16 residues in the CDR3. Germline values: CDR1 LNHDA, CDR2 SQIVND (reference sequence). Unmatched junction bases numbered 7, after V lost 5 bases and J lost 6 bases. The CDR3 bases are TGTGCCAGTAGTCAACCGGGACTAGCGGGAACCAATGAGCAGTTCTTC. Amino acid sequence: CASSQPGLAGTNEQFF.

The CDR3 DNA is TGTGCCAGCAGTGAAGCGGGTATTCAAGGGGCGCCCCTCCACTTT. Translating it yields CASSEAGIQGAPLHF. This chain connects TRBV6-1 to TRBJ1-6, with D possibly being TRBD1 (5 bases). This CDR3 spans 15 amino acids. Germline lookup yields CDR1 MNHNS and CDR2 SASEGT. The V gene lost 0 bases and the J gene lost 13 bases, with 16 bases spanning the gap.

J is TRBJ1-1 and V is TRBV4-1, with TRBD1 matching over 10 bases. The CDR3 runs 15 residues. Germline CDR1 reads MGHRA; CDR2 reads YSYEKL. Trimming cost V 3 bases and J 4 bases; bases outside gene matches: 5. The CDR3 region has the DNA TGCGCCAGCAGCCACTCGACAGGGGGCATCACTGAAGCTTTCTTT. Translation: CASSHSTGGITEAFF.

The chain couples TRBV5-1 to TRBJ2-7; D might be TRBD2 (6 bases). V gave up 2 bases and J gave up 7 bases, with 16 bases separating them. Germline loops: CDR1 SGHRS, CDR2 YFSETQ. The CDR3 loop spans 14 amino acids. The CDR3 region has the DNA TGCGCCAGCAGCTTCCGGCCCGCGGGGTTTGAGCAGTACTTC. Its protein is CASSFRPAGFEQYF.

CDR3 coding DNA: TGTGCCAGCAGTTTCGGACACAACGAGCAGTACTTC. Translated, it gives CASSFGHNEQYF. This rearrangement joins TRBV2 to TRBJ2-7; maybe TRBD1 (5 bases). V lost 5 bases, J lost 5 bases, and 10 bases lay in between. CDR3 length equals 12 residues. CDR1 is SNHLY, CDR2 FYNNEI, per germline.

This clone has a single count. The chain employs TRBV15 and TRBJ1-3; perhaps TRBD1 as D (6 bases). Trimming cost V 5 bases and J 0 bases, with 20 bases left between them. This CDR3 is 18 amino acids long. Looked up from germline, CDR1 is LNHNV and CDR2 is YYDKDF (reference sequence). In nucleotides, the CDR3 is TGTGCCACCAGCCAAGAGACCCGACAGGAATACTCTGGAAACACCATATATTTT. Protein: CATSQETRQEYSGNTIYF.

The chain employs TRBV2 and TRBJ2-1, with D perhaps matching TRBD2 (6 bases). Trimming pared 4 bases from V and 2 bases from J, leaving 12 bases between. CDR3 size: 15 residues. Germline V lookup: CDR1 SNHLY, CDR2 FYNNEI. In DNA, the CDR3 is TGTGCCAGCAGTGTTTGGGGGGACCCCTACAATGAGCAGTTCTTC. Translated, it gives CASSVWGDPYNEQFF.

The chain recombines TRBV5-4 with TRBJ1-1; tentative D call: TRBD1 (6 bases). Germline CDR1 SGHNT, CDR2 YYREEE (reference sequence). This CDR3 is built from 15 residues. V lost 9 bases, J lost 6 bases, and 24 bases lay in between. This chain's CDR3 is CAITPGTQPRAEAFF. DNA of the CDR3: TGTGCCATCACACCCGGGACACAGCCCCGGGCTGAAGCTTTCTTT. The entire variable domain, with the rest obtained from reference TRBV5-4 and TRBJ1-1, is as follows: ETGVTQSPTHLIKTRGQQVTLRCSSQSGHNTVSWYQQALGQGPQFIFQYYREEENGRGNFPPRFSGLQFPNYSSELNVNALELDDSALYLCAITPGTQPRAEAFFGQGTRLTVV.

The chain couples TRBV2 to TRBJ1-1; D gene uncertain. Germline V gene lookup returns CDR1 SNHLY and CDR2 FYNNEI. V was clipped by 4 bases and J by 2 bases, with 8 bases between them. This CDR3 comprises 13 residues. The DNA for the CDR3 is TGTGCCAGCAGTGGCAGGAAAAACACTGAAGCTTTCTTT. Protein product: CASSGRKNTEAFF.

The chain joins TRBV19 to TRBJ2-6, with 7 positions matching TRBD2. V was pared by 9 bases and J by 0 bases, with 8 bases of the junction left unmatched. Looked up from germline, CDR1 is LNHDA and CDR2 is SQIVND (reference sequence). This CDR3 spans 16 amino acids. Written as DNA, the CDR3 is TGTGCCAGCGCGACGGGGGGTTTCTCTGGGGCCAACGTCCTGACTTTC. It codes for CASATGGFSGANVLTF.

This chain links TRBV5-8 with TRBJ2-1, with a tentative D call TRBD2 (6 bases). The CDR3 totals 15 residues. V shed 2 bases and J shed 2 bases, with 11 bases lying between them. Per germline, CDR1 SGHTS and CDR2 YDEGEE. The CDR3 DNA reads TGTGCCAGCAGCTTAGGGCGGGGCGCCTACAATGAGCAGTTCTTC. Amino acid sequence: CASSLGRGAYNEQFF.

V is TRBV19 and J is TRBJ2-7, with a possible D match to TRBD2 (5 bases). Trimming took 2 bases from V and 1 from J, leaving 9 bases between them. There are 14 residues in the CDR3. Germline CDR1 reads LNHDA; CDR2 reads SQIVND (reference sequence). Here the CDR3 reads CASSITWRSYEQYF. Here the CDR3 DNA reads TGTGCCAGTAGTATAACATGGAGGTCCTACGAGCAGTACTTC.

The chain combines TRBV5-8 with TRBJ2-5; D remains unclear. This CDR3 has 15 amino acids. CDR1 and CDR2 (germline): SGHTS, YDEGEE. Trimming pared 0 bases from V and 2 bases from J, leaving 11 bases between. The CDR3 reads CASSLGAPWQETQYF. The CDR3 coding sequence is TGTGCCAGCAGCTTGGGGGCCCCGTGGCAAGAGACCCAGTACTTC.

The rearrangement joins TRBV2 to TRBJ2-1; D unclear. V was trimmed by 2 bases and J by 10 bases, leaving 3 bases between them. From germline, CDR1 is SNHLY and CDR2 FYNNEI. This CDR3 spans 10 amino acids. The CDR3 DNA sequence: TGTGCCAGCAGTGAACAGGAGCAGTTCTTC. It is translated as CASSEQEQFF.

The chain recombines TRBV4-1 with TRBJ2-1; D is possibly TRBD2 (5 bases). CDR1 is MGHRA and CDR2 is YSYEKL in the germline V gene. Trimming pared 6 bases from V and 5 bases from J, leaving 17 bases between. There are 15 residues in the CDR3. CDR3 region: CASRPRVSADNEQFF. For the CDR3, the DNA is TGCGCCAGCAGACCCCGGGTTAGCGCAGACAATGAGCAGTTCTTC.

The chain is built from TRBV19 and TRBJ1-2; 8 positions agree with TRBD1. V shed 7 bases and J 5 bases; nucleotides not matched to a gene: 15. Germline-derived CDR1 and CDR2 are LNHDA and SQIVND (reference sequence). This CDR3 contains 16 residues. The CDR3 here is CASMRSDDRGIYGYTF. The CDR3 bases are TGTGCCAGTATGAGGAGCGATGACAGGGGAATATATGGCTACACCTTC.

The rearrangement joins TRBV18 to TRBJ1-1, with D unresolved. The V gene's germline CDR1 is KGHSH and CDR2 LQKENI. There are 16 residues in the CDR3. Trimming shortened V by 6 bases and J by 2 bases, and 19 bases separated the two germline ends. CDR3 amino acids: CASSSLGLRGNTEAFF. The CDR3 DNA reads as TGTGCCAGCTCCTCCCTAGGCCTACGGGGAAACACTGAAGCTTTCTTT.

The V call is TRBV7-6, the J call TRBJ2-3, with D unresolved. Germline V gene lookup returns CDR1 SGHVS and CDR2 FNYEAQ. This CDR3 comprises 13 residues. V was cut by 3 bases and J by 4 bases, with 8 bases left in between. The CDR3 DNA follows: TGTGCCAGCAGCTTCCGAGTCGCAGATACGCAGTATTTT. It is translated as CASSFRVADTQYF.

The chain recombines TRBV6-6 with TRBJ1-5, with D unclear. There are 15 residues in the CDR3. Germline CDR1 reads MNHNY; CDR2 reads SVGAGI (reference sequence). Trimming removed 5 bases from V and 3 bases from J, with 14 bases in between. CDR3 protein: CASSVPQDFNQPQHF. In nucleotides, the CDR3 is TGTGCCAGCAGTGTCCCCCAGGACTTCAATCAGCCCCAGCATTTT.

In this sample, this clone turned up once. This chain connects TRBV5-6 to TRBJ2-5; D gene unclear. The CDR3 loop spans 13 amino acids. Trimming left V 2 bases short and J 3 bases short, with 8 bases between. The germline gives CDR1 SGHDT, CDR2 YYEEEE. The CDR3 is CASSFGQEETQYF. The CDR3 region has the DNA TGTGCCAGCAGCTTTGGGCAGGAAGAGACCCAGTACTTC.

V usage is TRBV3-1 (or the pseudogene TRBV3-2) and J usage is TRBJ2-5, with TRBD2 identical over 13 bases. The CDR3 runs to 18 residues. Germline CDR1 LGHDT, CDR2 YNNKEL (reference sequence). The V gene end was trimmed by 1 base and the J gene end by 5 bases; junction bases not matched to a gene: 10. CDR3 in amino acids: CASSQVAGLAGFEETQYF. In nucleotides, the CDR3 is TGTGCCAGCAGCCAAGTGGCGGGACTAGCGGGGTTCGAGGAGACCCAGTACTTC.

This clone occurred a few times. J is TRBJ1-2 and V is TRBV30; D unclear. CDR1 and CDR2 (germline): GTSNPN, SVGIG (reference sequence). The CDR3 consists of 13 residues. With 1 base removed from V and 8 bases from J, the gap between germline ends came to 14 bases. The CDR3 DNA is TGTGCCTGGAGTGGCAGTCGGGTATTGGGCTACACCTTC. Its protein is CAWSGSRVLGYTF.

The CDR3, as DNA: TGTGCCAGCAGTTTAAACAGGGGTGAGGGTGGCTACACCTTC. It codes for CASSLNRGEGGYTF. This chain joins TRBV27 and TRBJ1-2, with 7 bases lining up with TRBD1. With 2 bases clipped from V and 7 bases from J, the junction kept 7 bases outside the gene matches. Per the germline V gene, CDR1 is MNHEY and CDR2 is SMNVEV (reference sequence). CDR3 length: 14 residues.

Concerning this clone itself: Other nucleotide sequences in the sample specify the same CDR3. The chain employs TRBV7-2 and TRBJ2-1, with 11 bases lining up with TRBD2. The ends lost 3 bases at V and 7 bases at J; junction bases unmatched: 2. This CDR3 comprises 14 residues. Germline CDR1 reads SGHTA; CDR2 reads FQGNSA. For the CDR3, the DNA is TGTGCCAGCAGCTTGGGACTAGCGGTTAATGAGCAGTTCTTC. This sequence encodes CASSLGLAVNEQFF.

This clone was seen a few times. The chain combines TRBV28 with TRBJ1-2; D unclear. The CDR3 is 14 amino acids. V lost 6 bases, J lost 4 bases, and 15 bases lay in between. Germline assignment: CDR1 MDHEN and CDR2 SYDVKM. The DNA of the CDR3 is TGTGCCAGCAGACATGCTCAGGAAGTCTATGGCTACACCTTC. This sequence encodes CASRHAQEVYGYTF.